Listed here is a single TCR beta chain. The target antigen is unknown. The PCR made use of 60 Vbeta and 13 Jbeta primers. The method was immunoSEQ multiplex PCR; TCRdb's version includes in-frame clones alone and lacks a portion of them. The repertoire includes about 130,000 clones, roughly 71% of them detected once, and about 4% sits in the top ten. These data are taken from a study of cytomegalovirus exposure and HLA in healthy donors. Findings and caveats of the study: According to a later analysis, donors in an Asian-associated ancestry cluster reportedly had fewer N-insertions than the roughly 670-donor mean. Sequencing had likely introduced a cluster of highly shared sequence variants as an artifact. Later analysis suggested most CMV-associated TCR beta chains were HLA-restricted.

Deletions cut 4 bases from V and 2 bases from J, with 5 bases between. There are 11 residues in the CDR3. The germline CDR1 and CDR2 sequences are SQVTM and ANQGSEA. Sequenced input: PBMCs. The chain carries TRBV29-1 and TRBJ1-1; D is ambiguous. This receptor was identified in a woman aged 45-59 years in good health and CMV-seropositive. CDR3 region: CSVVLNTEAFF. In DNA, the CDR3 is TGCAGCGTTGTGTTAAACACTGAAGCTTTCTTT.